This TCR beta chain was sequenced during a study of shared clonotypes between healthy human individuals. Germline V gives CDR1 SGHNT, CDR2 YYREEE (reference sequence). This CDR3 has 17 amino acids. The V segment lost 3 bases and the J segment 0 bases; nucleotides outside the gene matches: 8. Original processing methods: ImmunoSEQ sequences covered only the junction and lacked quality scores; filtering therefore differed. This table comes from immunoSEQ multiplex PCR, and its TCRdb copy is limited to in-frame clones, with some not included. The V and J calls and clone size were taken over from that table, and D and trimming were inferred from the DNA. The sample has some 2 million clones, about 95% seen once. Positive CCR7 selection of CD45RO-negative cells yielded the naive CD8 cells, and terminally differentiated effector memory CD45RA+ cells were excluded.

The sample was naive CD8+ T cells sorted from blood. The sequence was collected from a man in his late teens or twenties in good health. This chain uses TRBV5-4 with TRBJ2-1, with TRBD2 identical over 8 bases. The CDR3 sequence is CASSWAARGGSYNEQFF. CDR3 coding DNA: TGTGCCAGCAGCTGGGCGGCCCGGGGGGGCTCCTACAATGAGCAGTTCTTC.